This T cell receptor (beta chain) was captured by sequencing in a study of shared T cell receptors in the human thymus. The V gene's germline CDR1 is MNHNY and CDR2 SVGAGI (reference sequence). V was clipped by 8 bases and J by 1 base, with 8 bases between them. The CDR3 consists of 13 residues. The method was immunoSEQ multiplex PCR; TCRdb's version includes in-frame clones alone and lacks a portion of them. In the table there are under 450,000 clones, approximately 95% of which are singletons. The sequenced material came from thymocytes. This rearrangement joins TRBV6-6 to TRBJ2-2; no definite D call. The TCR originated in a human donor. The CDR3 nucleotides are TGTGCCAGCTGTCCAGGGAACACCGGGGAGCTGTTTTTT. Its translation: CASCPGNTGELFF.